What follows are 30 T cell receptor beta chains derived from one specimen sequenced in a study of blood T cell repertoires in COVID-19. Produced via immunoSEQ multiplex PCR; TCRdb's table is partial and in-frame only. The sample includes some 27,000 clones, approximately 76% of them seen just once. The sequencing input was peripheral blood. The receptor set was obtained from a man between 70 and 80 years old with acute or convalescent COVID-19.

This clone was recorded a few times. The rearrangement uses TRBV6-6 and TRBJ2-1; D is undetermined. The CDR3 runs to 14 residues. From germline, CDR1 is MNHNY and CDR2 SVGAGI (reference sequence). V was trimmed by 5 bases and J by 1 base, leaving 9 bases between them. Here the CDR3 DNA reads TGTGCCAGCAGTCGATTGGAGTCCTACAATGAGCAGTTCTTC. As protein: CASSRLESYNEQFF.

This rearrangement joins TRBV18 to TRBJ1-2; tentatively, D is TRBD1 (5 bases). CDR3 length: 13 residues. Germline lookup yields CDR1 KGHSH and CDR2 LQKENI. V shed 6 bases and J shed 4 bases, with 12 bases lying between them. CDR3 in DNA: TGTGCCAGCTCTACCGGGACTCTCTATGGCTACACCTTC. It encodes CASSTGTLYGYTF.

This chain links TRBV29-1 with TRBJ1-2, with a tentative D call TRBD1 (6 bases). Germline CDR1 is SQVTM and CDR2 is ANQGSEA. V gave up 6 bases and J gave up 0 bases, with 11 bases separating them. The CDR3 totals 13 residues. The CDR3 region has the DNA TGCAGCGTCACCGACAGGACTAACTATGGCTACACCTTC. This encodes CSVTDRTNYGYTF.

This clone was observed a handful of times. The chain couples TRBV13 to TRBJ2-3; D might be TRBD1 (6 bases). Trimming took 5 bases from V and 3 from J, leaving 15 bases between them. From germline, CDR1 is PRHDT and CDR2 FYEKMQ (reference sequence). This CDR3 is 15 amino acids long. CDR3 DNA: TGTGCCAGCAGCATTGGACAGTCTTGGACAGATACGCAGTATTTT. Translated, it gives CASSIGQSWTDTQYF.

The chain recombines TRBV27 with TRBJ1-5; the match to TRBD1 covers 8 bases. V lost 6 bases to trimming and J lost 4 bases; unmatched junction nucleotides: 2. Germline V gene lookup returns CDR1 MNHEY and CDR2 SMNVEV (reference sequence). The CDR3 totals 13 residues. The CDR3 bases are TGTGCCAGCAGAGGGACAGGAAATCAGCCCCAGCATTTT. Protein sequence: CASRGTGNQPQHF.

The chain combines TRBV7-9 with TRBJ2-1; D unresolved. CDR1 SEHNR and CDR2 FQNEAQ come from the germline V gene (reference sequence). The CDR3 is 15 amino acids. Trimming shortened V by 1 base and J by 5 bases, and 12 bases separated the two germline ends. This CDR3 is CASSLVDGTDNEQFF. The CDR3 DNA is TGTGCCAGCAGCTTAGTTGATGGAACAGACAATGAGCAGTTCTTC.

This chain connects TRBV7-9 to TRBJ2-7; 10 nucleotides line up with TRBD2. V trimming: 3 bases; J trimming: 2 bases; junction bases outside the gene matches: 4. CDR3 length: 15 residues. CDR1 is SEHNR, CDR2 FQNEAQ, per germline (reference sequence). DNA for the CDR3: TGTGCCAGCAGCTTTAGAGCGGGAGGGACCTACGAGCAGTACTTC. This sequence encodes CASSFRAGGTYEQYF.

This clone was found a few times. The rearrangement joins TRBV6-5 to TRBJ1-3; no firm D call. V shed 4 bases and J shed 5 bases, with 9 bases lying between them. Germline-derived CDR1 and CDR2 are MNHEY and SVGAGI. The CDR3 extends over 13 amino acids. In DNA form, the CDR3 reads TGTGCCAGCAGTTCCACGGGGAGAAACACCATATATTTT. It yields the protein CASSSTGRNTIYF.

The CDR3 nucleotides are TGTGCCAGTAGTTCTCAGGGGTATGGCTACACCTTC. It is translated as CASSSQGYGYTF. V usage is TRBV19 and J usage is TRBJ1-2; a possible D gene is TRBD1 (6 bases). The germline V and J ends were trimmed by 5 bases and 5 bases, with 9 bases remaining between them. CDR1 and CDR2 (germline): LNHDA, SQIVND (reference sequence). The CDR3 sequence is 12 residues long.

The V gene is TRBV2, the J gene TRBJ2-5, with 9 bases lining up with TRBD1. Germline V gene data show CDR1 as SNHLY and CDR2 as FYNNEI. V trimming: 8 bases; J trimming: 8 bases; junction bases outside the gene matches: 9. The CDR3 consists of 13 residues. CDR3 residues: CASFAGQGNTQYF. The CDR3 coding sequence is TGTGCCAGCTTTGCAGGACAGGGGAACACCCAGTACTTC.

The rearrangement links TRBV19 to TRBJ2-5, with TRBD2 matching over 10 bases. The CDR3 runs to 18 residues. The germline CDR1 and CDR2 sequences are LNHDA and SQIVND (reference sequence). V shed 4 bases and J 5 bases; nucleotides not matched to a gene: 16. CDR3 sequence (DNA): TGTGCCAGTAGTAATCAGCGGGAGGGCCGTGGGGGTGTGGAGACCCAGTACTTC. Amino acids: CASSNQREGRGGVETQYF. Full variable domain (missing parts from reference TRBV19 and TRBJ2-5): DGGITQSPKYLFRKEGQNVTLSCEQNLNHDAMYWYRQDPGQGLRLIYYSQIVNDFQKGDIAEGYSVSREKKESFPLTVTSAQKNPTAFYLCASSNQREGRGGVETQYFGPGTRLLVL.

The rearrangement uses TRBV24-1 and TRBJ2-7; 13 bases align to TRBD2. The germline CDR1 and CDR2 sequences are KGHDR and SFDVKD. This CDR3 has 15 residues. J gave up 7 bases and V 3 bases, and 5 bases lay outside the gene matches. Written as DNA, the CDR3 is TGTGCCACCAGTGATGGACTAGCGGGAGCTCGGGAGCAGTACTTC. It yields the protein CATSDGLAGAREQYF.

The CDR3 is CAKGTAPGNTIYF. CDR3 sequence (DNA): TGTGCTAAGGGGACAGCTCCTGGAAACACCATATATTTT. The J gene is TRBJ1-3, the V gene TRBV2; 7 bases match TRBD1. The CDR3 spans 13 residues. Germline CDR1 and CDR2: SNHLY and FYNNEI.

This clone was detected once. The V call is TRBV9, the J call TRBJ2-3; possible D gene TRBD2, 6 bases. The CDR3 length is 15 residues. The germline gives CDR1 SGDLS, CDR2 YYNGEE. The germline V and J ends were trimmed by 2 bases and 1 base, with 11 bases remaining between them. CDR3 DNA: TGTGCCAGCAGCGTCCCGGGAGTCGGCACAGATACGCAGTATTTT. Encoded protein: CASSVPGVGTDTQYF.

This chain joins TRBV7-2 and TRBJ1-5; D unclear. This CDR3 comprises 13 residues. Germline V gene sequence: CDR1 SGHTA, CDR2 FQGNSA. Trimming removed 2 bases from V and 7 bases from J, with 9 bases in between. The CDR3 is CASSLNLEQPQHF. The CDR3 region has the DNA TGTGCCAGCAGCTTAAATCTAGAGCAGCCCCAGCATTTT.

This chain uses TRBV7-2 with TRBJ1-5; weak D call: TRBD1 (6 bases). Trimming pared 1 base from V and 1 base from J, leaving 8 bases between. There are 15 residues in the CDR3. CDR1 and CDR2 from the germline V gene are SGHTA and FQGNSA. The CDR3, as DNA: TGTGCCAGCAGCTTAGGGGGACACAGCAATCAGCCCCAGCATTTT. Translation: CASSLGGHSNQPQHF.

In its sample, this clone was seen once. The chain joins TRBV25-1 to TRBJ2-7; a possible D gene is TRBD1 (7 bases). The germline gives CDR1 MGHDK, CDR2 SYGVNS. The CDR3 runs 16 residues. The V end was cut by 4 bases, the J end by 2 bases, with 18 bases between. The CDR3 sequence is CASSGTGLPQAYEQYF. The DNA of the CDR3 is TGTGCCAGCAGTGGGACAGGACTACCCCAGGCCTACGAGCAGTACTTC.

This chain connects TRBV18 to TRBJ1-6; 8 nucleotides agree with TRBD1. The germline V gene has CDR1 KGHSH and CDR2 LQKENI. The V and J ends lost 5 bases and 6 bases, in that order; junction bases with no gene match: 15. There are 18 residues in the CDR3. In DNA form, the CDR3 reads TGTGCCAGCTCAAACACCCTGACAGGGGAGGGCTCTAATTCACCCCTCCACTTT. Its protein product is CASSNTLTGEGSNSPLHF.

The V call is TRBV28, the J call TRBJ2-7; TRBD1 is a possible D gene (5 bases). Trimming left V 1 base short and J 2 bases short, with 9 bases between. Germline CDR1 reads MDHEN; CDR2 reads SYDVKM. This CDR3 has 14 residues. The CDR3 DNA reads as TGTGCCAGCAGTTTATTGACAGAAACCTACGAGCAGTACTTC. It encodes CASSLLTETYEQYF.

CDR3 nucleotide sequence: TGTGCCAGCAGTTACCCGAAAACCGGGCGGGGGGATTACAATGAGCAGTTCTTC. Its translation is CASSYPKTGRGDYNEQFF. This chain links TRBV6-2 or TRBV6-3 with TRBJ2-1, with 8 bases that match TRBD2. The CDR3 loop spans 18 amino acids. Germline V gene sequence: CDR1 MNHEY, CDR2 SVGEGT. V was clipped by 2 bases and J by 4 bases; unmatched bases: 13.

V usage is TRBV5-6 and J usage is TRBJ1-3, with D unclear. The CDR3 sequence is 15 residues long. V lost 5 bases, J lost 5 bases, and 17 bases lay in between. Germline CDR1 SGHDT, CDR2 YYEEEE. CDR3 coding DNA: TGTGCCAGCAGGGCCGCTGGAGGAGGCCGAAACACCATATATTTT. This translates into CASRAAGGGRNTIYF.

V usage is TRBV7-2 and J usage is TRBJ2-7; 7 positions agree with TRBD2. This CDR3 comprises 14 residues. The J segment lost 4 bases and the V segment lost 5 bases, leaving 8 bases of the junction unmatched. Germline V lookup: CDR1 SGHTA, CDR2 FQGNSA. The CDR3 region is CASSPPSGVYEQYF. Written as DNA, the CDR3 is TGTGCCAGCAGCCCCCCAAGCGGGGTTTACGAGCAGTACTTC.

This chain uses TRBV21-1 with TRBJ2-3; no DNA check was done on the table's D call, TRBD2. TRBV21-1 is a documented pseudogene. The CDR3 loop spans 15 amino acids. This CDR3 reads CASSNGGGDTDTQYF. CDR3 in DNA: TGTGCCAGCAGCAATGGCGGGGGAGATACAGATACGCAGTATTTT.

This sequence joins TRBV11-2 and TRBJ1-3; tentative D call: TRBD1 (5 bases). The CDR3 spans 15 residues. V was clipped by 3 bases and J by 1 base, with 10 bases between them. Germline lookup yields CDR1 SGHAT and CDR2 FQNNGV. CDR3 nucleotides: TGTGCCAGCAGCTTCCAGGGTGAATCTGGAAACACCATATATTTT. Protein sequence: CASSFQGESGNTIYF.

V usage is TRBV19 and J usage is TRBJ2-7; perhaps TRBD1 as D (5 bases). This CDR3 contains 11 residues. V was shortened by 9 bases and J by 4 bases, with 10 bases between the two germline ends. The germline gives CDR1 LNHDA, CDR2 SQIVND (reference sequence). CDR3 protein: CASQGYYEQYF. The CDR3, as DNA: TGTGCCAGCCAGGGTTATTACGAGCAGTACTTC.

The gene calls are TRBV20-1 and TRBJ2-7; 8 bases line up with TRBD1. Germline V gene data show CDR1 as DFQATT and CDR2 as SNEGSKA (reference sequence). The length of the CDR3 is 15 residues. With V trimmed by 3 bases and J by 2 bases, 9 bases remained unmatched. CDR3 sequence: CSASSGTGLTYEQYF. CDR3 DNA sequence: TGCAGTGCTAGTTCCGGGACAGGTCTTACCTACGAGCAGTACTTC.

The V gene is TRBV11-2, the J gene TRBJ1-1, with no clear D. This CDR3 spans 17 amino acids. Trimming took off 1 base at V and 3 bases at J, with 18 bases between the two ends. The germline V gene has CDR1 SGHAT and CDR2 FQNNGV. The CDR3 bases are TGTGCCAGCAGCTTAGTACCGGGATCGAGTGGGGACACTGAAGCTTTCTTT. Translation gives CASSLVPGSSGDTEAFF.

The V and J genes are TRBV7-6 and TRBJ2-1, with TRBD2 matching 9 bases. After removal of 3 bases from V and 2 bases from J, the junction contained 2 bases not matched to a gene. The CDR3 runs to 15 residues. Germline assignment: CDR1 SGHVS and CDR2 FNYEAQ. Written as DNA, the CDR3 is TGTGCCAGCAGCTTGACTAGCGGAGCCTACAATGAGCAGTTCTTC. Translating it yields CASSLTSGAYNEQFF.

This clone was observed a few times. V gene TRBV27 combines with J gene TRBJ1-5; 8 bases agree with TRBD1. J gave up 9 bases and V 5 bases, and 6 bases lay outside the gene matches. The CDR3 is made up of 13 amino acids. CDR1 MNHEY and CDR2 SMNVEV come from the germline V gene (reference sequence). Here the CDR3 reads CASSTTGGSPQHF. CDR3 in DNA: TGTGCCAGCAGTACCACAGGGGGTTCGCCCCAGCATTTT.

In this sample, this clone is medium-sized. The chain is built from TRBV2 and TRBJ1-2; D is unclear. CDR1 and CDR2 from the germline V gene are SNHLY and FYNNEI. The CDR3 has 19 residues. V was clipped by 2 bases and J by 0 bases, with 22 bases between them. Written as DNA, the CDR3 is TGTGCCAGCAGTGAAAATCGAGGTCCCGACGTATCAGCTAACTATGGCTACACCTTC. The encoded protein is CASSENRGPDVSANYGYTF. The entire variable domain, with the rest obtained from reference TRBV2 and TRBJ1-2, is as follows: EPEVTQTPSHQVTQMGQEVILRCVPISNHLYFYWYRQILGQKVEFLVSFYNNEISEKSEIFDDQFSVERPDGSNFTLKIRSTKLEDSAMYFCASSENRGPDVSANYGYTFGSGTRLTVV.